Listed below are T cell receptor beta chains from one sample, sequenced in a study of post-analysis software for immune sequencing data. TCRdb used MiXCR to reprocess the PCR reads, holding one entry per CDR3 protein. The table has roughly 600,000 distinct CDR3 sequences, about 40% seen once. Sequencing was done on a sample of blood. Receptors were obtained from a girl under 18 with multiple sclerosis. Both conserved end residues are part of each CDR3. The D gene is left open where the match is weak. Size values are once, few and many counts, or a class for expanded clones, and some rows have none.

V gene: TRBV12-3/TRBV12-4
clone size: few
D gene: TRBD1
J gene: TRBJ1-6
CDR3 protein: CASSPGQLNSPLHF
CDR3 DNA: TGTGCCAGCAGTCCGGGACAGCTAAATTCACCCCTCCACTTT

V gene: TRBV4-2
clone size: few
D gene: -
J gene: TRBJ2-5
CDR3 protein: CASSQERLIQETQYF
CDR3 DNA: TGTGCCAGCAGCCAAGAACGACTTATCCAAGAGACCCAGTACTTC

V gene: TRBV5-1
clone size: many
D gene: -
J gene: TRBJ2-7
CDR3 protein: CASSLASEQYF
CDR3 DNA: TGCGCCAGCAGCTTGGCCAGCGAGCAGTACTTC

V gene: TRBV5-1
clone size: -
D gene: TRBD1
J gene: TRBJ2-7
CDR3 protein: CASSDRDRDLSYEQYF
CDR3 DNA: TGCGCCAGCAGCGACCGGGACAGGGACCTCTCCTACGAGCAGTACTTC

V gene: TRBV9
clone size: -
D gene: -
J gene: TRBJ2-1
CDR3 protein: CASSQTGGKVLDEQFF
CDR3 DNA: TGTGCCAGCAGCCAGACGGGCGGGAAAGTGTTGGATGAGCAGTTCTTC

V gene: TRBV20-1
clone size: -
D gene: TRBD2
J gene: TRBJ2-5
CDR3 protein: CSAPDASGLQETQYF
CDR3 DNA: TGCAGTGCCCCGGACGCTAGCGGGCTTCAAGAGACCCAGTACTTC

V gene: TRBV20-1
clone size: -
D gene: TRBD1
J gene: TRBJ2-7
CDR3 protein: CSARPGQTYEQYF
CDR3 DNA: TGCAGTGCTAGGCCGGGACAGACTTACGAGCAGTACTTC

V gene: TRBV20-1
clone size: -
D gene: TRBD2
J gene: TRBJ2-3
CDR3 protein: CSARDPAGGITDTQYF
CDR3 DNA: TGCAGTGCTAGAGATCCAGCGGGGGGTATCACAGATACGCAGTATTTT

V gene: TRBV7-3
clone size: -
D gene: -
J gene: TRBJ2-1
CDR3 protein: CASSSGGPLFSNEQFF
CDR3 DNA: TGTGCCAGCAGCTCCGGGGGGCCCCTCTTCTCAAATGAGCAGTTCTTC

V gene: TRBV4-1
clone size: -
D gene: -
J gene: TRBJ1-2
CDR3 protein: CASSHTPVGGYTF
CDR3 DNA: TGCGCCAGCAGCCACACCCCTGTGGGTGGCTACACCTTC

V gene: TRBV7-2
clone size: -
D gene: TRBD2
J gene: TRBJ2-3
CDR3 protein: CASSLSSGTRESQYF
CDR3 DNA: TGTGCCAGCAGCTTATCCTCCGGGACTAGAGAGTCGCAGTATTTT

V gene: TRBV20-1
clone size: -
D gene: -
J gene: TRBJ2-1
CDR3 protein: CSAREGRPRSYNEQFF
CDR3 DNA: TGCAGTGCTAGAGAAGGGAGGCCCCGCTCCTACAATGAGCAGTTCTTC

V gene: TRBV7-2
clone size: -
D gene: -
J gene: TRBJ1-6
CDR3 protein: CASGPSPGRREPLHF
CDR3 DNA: TGTGCCAGCGGCCCAAGTCCGGGGCGAAGGGAGCCCCTCCACTTT

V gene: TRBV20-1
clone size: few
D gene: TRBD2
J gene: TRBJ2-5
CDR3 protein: CSASRLAGGGETQYF
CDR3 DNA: TGCAGTGCTAGTCGACTAGCGGGAGGAGGAGAGACCCAGTACTTC

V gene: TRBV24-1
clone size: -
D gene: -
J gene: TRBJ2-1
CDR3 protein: CATSDRSRGSNERFF
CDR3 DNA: TGTGCCACCAGTGATCGGTCGCGGGGTTCCAATGAGCGGTTCTTC

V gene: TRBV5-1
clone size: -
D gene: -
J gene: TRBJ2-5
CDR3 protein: CASSFLRDSQETQYF
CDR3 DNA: TGCGCCAGCAGCTTCCTCCGGGACTCACAAGAGACCCAGTACTTC

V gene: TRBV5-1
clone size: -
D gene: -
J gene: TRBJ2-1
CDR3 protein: CASSLDGSPYNEQFF
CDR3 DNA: TGCGCCAGCAGCTTGGACGGCAGCCCCTACAATGAGCAGTTCTTC

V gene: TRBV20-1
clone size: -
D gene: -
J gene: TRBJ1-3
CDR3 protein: CSALGRGNTIYF
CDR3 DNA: TGCAGTGCTTTGGGACGTGGAAACACCATATATTTT

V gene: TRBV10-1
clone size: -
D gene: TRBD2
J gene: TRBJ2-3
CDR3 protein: CASSDAGGGRDTQYF
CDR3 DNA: TGCGCCAGCAGTGATGCGGGAGGGGGTCGAGATACGCAGTATTTT

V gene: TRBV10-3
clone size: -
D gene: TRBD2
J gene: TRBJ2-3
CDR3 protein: CAISGTSGNTDTQYF
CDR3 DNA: TGTGCCATCAGTGGAACTAGCGGGAACACAGATACGCAGTATTTT

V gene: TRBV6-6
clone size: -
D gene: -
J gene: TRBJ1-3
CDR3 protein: CASSSASGNTIYF
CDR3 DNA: TGTGCCAGCAGTTCAGCCTCTGGAAACACCATATATTTT

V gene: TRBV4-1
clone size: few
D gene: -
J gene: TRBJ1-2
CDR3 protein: CASSQDSRAHYGYTF
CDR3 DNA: TGCGCCAGCAGCCAAGATAGCAGGGCCCACTATGGCTACACCTTC

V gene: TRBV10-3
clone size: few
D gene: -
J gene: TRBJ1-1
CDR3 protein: CAHKGLNTEAFF
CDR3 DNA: TGTGCCCACAAGGGGTTGAACACTGAAGCTTTCTTT

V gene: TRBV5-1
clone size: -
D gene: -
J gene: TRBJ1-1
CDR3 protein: CASSLGPWAFF
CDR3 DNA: TGCGCCAGCAGCTTGGGCCCCTGGGCTTTCTTT

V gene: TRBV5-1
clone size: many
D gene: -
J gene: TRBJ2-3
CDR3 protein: CASSLTGSTDTQYF
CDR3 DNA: TGTGCCAGCAGCTTGACGGGTAGCACAGATACGCAGTATTTT

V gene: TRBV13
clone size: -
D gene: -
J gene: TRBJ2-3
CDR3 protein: CASSFALGDTQYF
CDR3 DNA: TGTGCCAGCAGCTTCGCGCTTGGAGATACGCAGTATTTT

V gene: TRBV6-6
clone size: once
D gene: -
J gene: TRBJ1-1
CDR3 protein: CASRRDLVKAFF
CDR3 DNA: TGTGCCAGCAGACGGGACCTCGTTAAAGCTTTCTTT

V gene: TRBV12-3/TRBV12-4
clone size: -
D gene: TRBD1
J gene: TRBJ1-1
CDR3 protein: CASSLTGSYEAFF
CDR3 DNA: TGTGCCAGCAGTTTGACAGGGTCTTACGAAGCTTTCTTT

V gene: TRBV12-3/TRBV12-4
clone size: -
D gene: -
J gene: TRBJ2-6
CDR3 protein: CASSFSLTVTGANVLTF
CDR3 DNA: TGTGCCAGCAGTTTCTCTTTGACAGTAACTGGGGCCAACGTCCTGACTTTC

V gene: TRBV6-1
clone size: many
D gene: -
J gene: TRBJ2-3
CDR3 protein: CASSVGNTDTQYF
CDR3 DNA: TGTGCCAGCAGTGTCGGGAACACAGATACGCAGTATTTT

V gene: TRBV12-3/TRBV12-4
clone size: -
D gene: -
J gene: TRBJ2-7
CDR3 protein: CASSLRLESYEQYF
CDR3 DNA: TGTGCCAGCAGTCTCCGACTAGAAAGCTACGAGCAGTACTTC

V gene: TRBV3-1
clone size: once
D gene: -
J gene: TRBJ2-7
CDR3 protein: CASSQNYDYEQYF
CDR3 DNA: TGTGCCAGCAGCCAAAACTACGACTACGAGCAGTACTTC

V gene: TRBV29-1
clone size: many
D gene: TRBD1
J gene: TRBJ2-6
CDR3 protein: CSVTGGPGANVLTF
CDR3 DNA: TGCAGCGTCACAGGGGGGCCTGGGGCCAACGTCCTGACTTTC